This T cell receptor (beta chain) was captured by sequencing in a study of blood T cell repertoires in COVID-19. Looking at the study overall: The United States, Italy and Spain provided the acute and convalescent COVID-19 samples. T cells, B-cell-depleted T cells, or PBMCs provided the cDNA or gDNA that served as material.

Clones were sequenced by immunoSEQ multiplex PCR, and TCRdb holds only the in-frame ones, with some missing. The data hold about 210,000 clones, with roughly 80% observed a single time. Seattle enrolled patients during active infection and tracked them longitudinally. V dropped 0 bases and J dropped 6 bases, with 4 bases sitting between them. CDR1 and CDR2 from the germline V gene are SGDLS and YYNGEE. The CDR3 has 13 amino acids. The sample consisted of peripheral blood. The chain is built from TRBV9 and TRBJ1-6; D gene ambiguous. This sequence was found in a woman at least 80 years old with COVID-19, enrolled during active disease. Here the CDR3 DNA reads TGTGCCAGCAGCGTAGGTCGTAATTCACCCCTCCACTTT. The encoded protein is CASSVGRNSPLHF.